The 20 T cell receptor beta chains listed next were all sequenced from one sample in a study of T cells after yellow fever vaccination. TCRdb fed the 5' RACE reads into MiXCR, producing one record per CDR3 protein. The table lists 450,000 to 550,000 distinct CDR3 sequences, 20% to 25% of them singletons. Sample: PBMCs, taken roughly 20 days after the first yellow fever vaccination. The source is a man younger than 30 who received the YFV17D yellow fever vaccine.

In this sample, this clonotype turned up a few times. The V gene is TRBV6-1, the J gene TRBJ1-2, with TRBD1 matching over 7 bases. The CDR3 extends over 15 amino acids. V lost 6 bases and J lost 1; bases outside the gene matches: 8. Germline CDR1 MNHNS, CDR2 SASEGT. CDR3 amino acids: CASRRTGANNYGYTF. CDR3 sequence (DNA): TGTGCCAGCAGAAGAACAGGGGCCAATAACTATGGCTACACCTTC.

This clonotype was seen a handful of times. The V call is TRBV10-3, the J call TRBJ2-2, with no clear D. The CDR3 contains 15 residues. Trimming removed 1 base at V and 0 bases at J, with 6 bases between. Germline V gene data show CDR1 as ENHRY and CDR2 as SYGVKD. The DNA of the CDR3 is TGTGCCATCAGTGAGTTTTCTGCGAACACCGGGGAGCTGTTTTTT. Its protein product is CAISEFSANTGELFF.

The chain uses TRBV27 and TRBJ2-2, with 9 bases that match TRBD1. The CDR3 is made up of 17 amino acids. Germline loops: CDR1 MNHEY, CDR2 SMNVEV (reference sequence). With V trimmed by 4 bases and J by 5 bases, 11 bases remained unmatched. CDR3 nucleotides: TGTGCCAGCAGTTCTCCGGGACAGGGAACAATGACCGGGGAGCTGTTTTTT. Its translation is CASSSPGQGTMTGELFF.

The V gene is TRBV20-1, the J gene TRBJ2-1, with a tentative D call TRBD2 (6 bases). Trimming removed 3 bases at V and 9 bases at J, with 15 bases between. CDR3 size: 13 residues. Germline-derived CDR1 and CDR2 are DFQATT and SNEGSKA (reference sequence). Written as DNA, the CDR3 is TGCAGTGCTAGTGGAGGGGCAAGGGGTGAGCAGTTCTTC. Protein: CSASGGARGEQFF.

V is TRBV4-2 and J is TRBJ2-3; 9 nucleotides agree with TRBD2. Germline assignment: CDR1 LGHNA and CDR2 YNFKEQ. This CDR3 has 15 amino acids. V lost 0 bases and J lost 6; bases outside the gene matches: 4. CDR3 DNA: TGTGCCAGCAGCCAAGACCCGCTAGCGGGGGATACGCAGTATTTT. Protein: CASSQDPLAGDTQYF.

V is TRBV7-2 and J is TRBJ2-7; D is perhaps TRBD1 or TRBD2 (5 bases each). The CDR3 runs 14 residues. CDR1 SGHTA and CDR2 FQGNSA come from the germline V gene. Trimming took 7 bases from V and 0 from J, leaving 13 bases between them. As DNA, the CDR3 is TGTGCCAGCACCGACCGGGACGGCTCCTACGAGCAGTACTTC. Translating gives CASTDRDGSYEQYF.

This clonotype was counted ten times or more. The rearrangement links TRBV29-1 to TRBJ2-5; 8 bases are shared with TRBD1. Trimming took 2 bases from V and 7 from J; bases not matched to a gene: 6. The CDR3 sequence is 13 residues long. CDR1 SQVTM and CDR2 ANQGSEA come from the germline V gene. The chain's CDR3 is CSVEQGAGGTQYF. The CDR3 DNA is TGCAGCGTTGAACAGGGGGCAGGGGGGACCCAGTACTTC.

The V call is TRBV18, the J call TRBJ2-5; D gene uncertain. The V gene lost 0 bases and the J gene lost 5 bases, with 7 bases spanning the gap. CDR1 KGHSH and CDR2 LQKENI come from the germline V gene. CDR3 length: 13 amino acids. CDR3: CASSPPSSETQYF. CDR3 coding DNA: TGTGCCAGCTCACCACCGAGTTCTGAGACCCAGTACTTC.

This clonotype has only a few counts. V is TRBV18 and J is TRBJ1-1, with 9 bases fitting TRBD1. Germline-derived CDR1 and CDR2 are KGHSH and LQKENI. The length of the CDR3 is 16 residues. J was trimmed by 0 bases and V by 4 bases; bases with no gene match: 6. CDR3 DNA sequence: TGTGCCAGCTCACACGGGACAGGGCCCTTGAACACTGAAGCTTTCTTT. This sequence encodes CASSHGTGPLNTEAFF.

The chain combines TRBV28 with TRBJ2-7; D may be TRBD1 (5 bases). This CDR3 has 17 amino acids. Germline V gene sequence: CDR1 MDHEN, CDR2 SYDVKM. Deletions cut 3 bases from V and 6 bases from J, with 24 bases between. CDR3 protein: CASSFEVQGSVLCEQYV. The CDR3 DNA follows: TGTGCCAGCAGTTTTGAGGTGCAGGGATCGGTTCTCTGCGAGCAGTACGTC.

There are a few counts of this clonotype. This chain connects TRBV6-5 to TRBJ2-7; possible D gene TRBD2, 6 bases. V lost 0 bases and J 2 bases, leaving 11 bases between the germline ends. The CDR3 runs 15 residues. Germline lookup yields CDR1 MNHEY and CDR2 SVGAGI. The CDR3: CASSYSAGWAYEQYV. CDR3 bases: TGTGCCAGCAGTTACTCTGCGGGGTGGGCCTACGAGCAGTACGTC.

This sequence joins TRBV6-2 or TRBV6-3 and TRBJ2-3, with 10 bases aligning to TRBD2. V gave up 6 bases and J gave up 2 bases; unmatched junction bases: 11. Germline V gene sequence: CDR1 MNHEY, CDR2 SVGEGT. The CDR3 runs 17 residues. DNA for the CDR3: TGTGCCAGCAGCCCCTCGACTAGCGGGCGAACCACAGATACGCAGTATTTT. Amino acid sequence: CASSPSTSGRTTDTQYF.

In this sample, this clonotype turned up a few times. V is TRBV2 and J is TRBJ1-3; tentative D call: TRBD1 (5 bases). The CDR3 runs 15 residues. The germline V and J ends were trimmed by 2 bases and 2 bases, with 10 bases remaining between them. CDR1 and CDR2 from the germline V gene are SNHLY and FYNNEI. DNA of the CDR3: TGTGCCAGCAGTGAATGGGGGGAGACTGGAAACACCATATATTTT. This codes for CASSEWGETGNTIYF. The full variable domain, completed using reference TRBV2 and TRBJ1-3, is EPEVTQTPSHQVTQMGQEVILRCVPISNHLYFYWYRQILGQKVEFLVSFYNNEISEKSEIFDDQFSVERPDGSNFTLKIRSTKLEDSAMYFCASSEWGETGNTIYFGEGSWLTVV.

The V gene is TRBV20-1, the J gene TRBJ2-3, with D tentatively TRBD1 or TRBD2 (6 bases each). Trimming removed 1 base at V and 2 bases at J, with 10 bases between. CDR1 DFQATT and CDR2 SNEGSKA come from the germline V gene (reference sequence). The CDR3 length is 14 residues. CDR3 amino acids: CSARGGANTDTQYF. The CDR3 DNA sequence: TGCAGTGCTAGAGGGGGGGCCAACACAGATACGCAGTATTTT.

This clonotype occurred a few times. This chain connects TRBV11-1 to TRBJ2-5; 9 bases fit TRBD2. V lost 7 bases and J lost 5; bases outside the gene matches: 20. Germline CDR1 SGHAT, CDR2 FQDESV (reference sequence). This CDR3 comprises 18 residues. CDR3 region: CASTTGSIAGDQRETQYF. CDR3 DNA sequence: TGTGCCAGCACCACCGGGTCGATAGCGGGGGATCAGCGGGAGACCCAGTACTTC.

This clonotype was picked up a small number of times. The chain has TRBV20-1 and TRBJ1-5; D remains ambiguous. The V end was cut by 1 base, the J end by 4 bases, with 8 bases between. Looked up from germline, CDR1 is DFQATT and CDR2 is SNEGSKA (reference sequence). CDR3 length: 13 amino acids. The CDR3 reads CSARGEINQPQHF. CDR3 DNA sequence: TGCAGTGCTAGAGGGGAGATTAATCAGCCCCAGCATTTT.

This chain links TRBV3-1 with TRBJ2-5; a weak D match, TRBD2 (5 bases). Per germline, CDR1 LGHDT and CDR2 YNNKEL (reference sequence). The CDR3 has 17 residues. Trimming removed 0 bases at V and 4 bases at J, with 18 bases between. CDR3 coding DNA: TGTGCCAGCAGCCAAGACTCGTGGGAGATGAGCGGAGAGACCCAGTACTTC. Encoded protein: CASSQDSWEMSGETQYF.

This chain uses TRBV6-4 with TRBJ2-2; 7 nucleotides align to TRBD1. Per the germline V gene, CDR1 is MRHNA and CDR2 is SNTAGT. The CDR3 contains 15 residues. V lost 6 bases and J lost 2; bases outside the gene matches: 6. This chain's CDR3 is CASRQGQINTGELFF. The DNA for the CDR3 is TGTGCCAGCAGGCAGGGACAGATTAACACCGGGGAGCTGTTTTTT.

The chain combines TRBV6-1 with TRBJ1-2; no reliable D call. V dropped 7 bases and J dropped 0 bases, with 12 bases sitting between them. CDR1 and CDR2 (germline): MNHNS, SASEGT. This CDR3 region has 14 residues. The CDR3 coding sequence is TGTGCCAGCACCTTCCTGGACGCTAACTATGGCTACACCTTC. As protein: CASTFLDANYGYTF.

This clonotype was observed a handful of times. The genes are TRBV9 and TRBJ1-1; D gene ambiguous. This CDR3 contains 14 residues. Trimming took off 4 bases at V and 8 bases at J, with 18 bases between the two ends. Germline V CDR1 and CDR2: SGDLS, YYNGEE. CDR3 sequence reads: CASSIGPGGKEAFF. The CDR3, as DNA: TGTGCCAGCAGCATAGGTCCAGGAGGGAAAGAAGCTTTCTTT.